This T cell receptor (beta chain) was recovered during a study of T cell changes during pregnancy in multiple sclerosis. This CDR3 has 14 amino acids. The germline V gene has CDR1 MDHEN and CDR2 SYDVKM. Trimming cost V 5 bases and J 2 bases, with 12 bases left between them. Using immunoSEQ multiplex PCR, the repertoire was profiled, and TCRdb retains in-frame clones only, with some absent. The sample records roughly 70,000 clones, almost 95% being singletons. Specimen: peripheral blood, collected in the third trimester of pregnancy. The receptor comes from a female donor in good health, enrolled as a control in a pregnancy study. The chain combines TRBV28 with TRBJ1-1; D gene ambiguous. The CDR3: CASSGGETNTEAFF. CDR3 sequence (DNA): TGTGCCAGCAGTGGCGGAGAGACCAACACTGAAGCTTTCTTT.